This T cell receptor (beta chain) emerged from a study of cytomegalovirus exposure and HLA in healthy donors. Study-wide context: An analysis done earlier identified fewer than 140 million unique TCR beta sequences from about 179 million T cells. Points from the study as a whole: TCR beta V- and J-gene trimming, according to a later analysis, was linked to a missense DCLRE1C variant. As a later analysis revealed, most CMV-associated TCR beta chains appeared HLA-restricted. The authors considered a cluster of highly shared sequence variants likely to be a sequencing artifact.

The PCR had 60 Vbeta and 13 Jbeta primers. The data were produced by immunoSEQ multiplex PCR, yet TCRdb's version contains in-frame clones alone and is incomplete. The sample yields approximately 170,000 clones, around 80% seen once. V lost 6 bases to trimming and J lost 6 bases, with 15 bases between them. This CDR3 contains 13 residues. From germline, CDR1 is SGHNT and CDR2 YENEEA. Concerning this clone itself: As yet, its antigen is unknown.

The genes are TRBV11-3 and TRBJ2-7, with D possibly TRBD2 on 7 matching bases. Material: PBMCs. The receptor was isolated from a woman aged 40 to 49 in good health and CMV-seropositive. In DNA, the CDR3 is TGTGCCAGCAGTCCAACAGGGAGGGCCGAGCAGTACTTC. Protein sequence: CASSPTGRAEQYF.